One T cell receptor beta chain is described in this entry. Its target is unknown. Germline V gives CDR1 SGHAT, CDR2 FQNNGV. Deletions cut 5 bases from V and 3 bases from J, with 17 bases between. This CDR3 is 16 amino acids long. The record originates from a study of tumor-infiltrating lymphocytes in primary liver carcinoma. Across the whole study: Subjects presented with primary liver carcinoma managed by surgical resection.

TCR beta cDNA was reverse-transcribed from approximately 0.45 ug of total RNA. The reaction used a constant-region primer and ProtoScript II reverse transcriptase. The TCR beta library was amplified through three nested multiplex PCR rounds in a modified ARM-PCR procedure. Primers for the first two PCR rounds were TRBV1-TRBV30 forward primers and a C-beta reverse primer (approximately 10 cycles per round). TCRdb re-called the multiplex PCR reads through MiXCR, storing one row per CDR3 protein. In the table there are 150,000 to 200,000 distinct CDR3 sequences, 60% of which are singletons. Alongside blood RNA obtained from unsorted whole blood, germline DNA was also extracted. These patients lived with chronic HBV infection and had never been treated. Study-wide findings and caveats: Lesser overlap characterized tumor-adjacent and tumor-blood pairs relative to tumor region pairs.

The clonotype originates from a man aged 40-50 years with primary liver carcinoma and hepatitis B virus infection. Sequencing was done on a sample of peripheral blood. The V call is TRBV11-2, the J call TRBJ2-1; tentatively, D is TRBD1 (7 bases). The CDR3: CASSGGTDPFYNEQFF. The CDR3 DNA follows: TGTGCCAGCAGCGGAGGGACAGATCCTTTCTACAATGAGCAGTTCTTC. The complete variable domain, with remaining parts taken from reference TRBV11-2 and TRBJ2-1, reads EAGVAQSPRYKIIEKRQSVAFWCNPISGHATLYWYQQILGQGPKLLIQFQNNGVVDDSQLPKDRFSAERLKGVDSTLKIQPAKLEDSAVYLCASSGGTDPFYNEQFFGPGTRLTVL.